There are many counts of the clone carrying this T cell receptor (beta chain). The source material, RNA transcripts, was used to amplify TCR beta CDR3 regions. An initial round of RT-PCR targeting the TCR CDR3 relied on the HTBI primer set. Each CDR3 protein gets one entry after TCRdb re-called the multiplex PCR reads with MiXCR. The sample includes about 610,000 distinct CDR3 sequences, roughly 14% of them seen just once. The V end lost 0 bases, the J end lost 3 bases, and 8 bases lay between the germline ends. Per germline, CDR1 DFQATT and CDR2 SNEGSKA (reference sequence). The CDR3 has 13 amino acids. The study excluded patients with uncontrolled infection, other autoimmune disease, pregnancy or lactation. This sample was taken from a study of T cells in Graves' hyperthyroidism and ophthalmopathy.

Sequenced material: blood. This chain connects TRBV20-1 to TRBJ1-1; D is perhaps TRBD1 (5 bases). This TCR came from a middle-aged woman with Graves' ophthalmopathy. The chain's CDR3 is CSAREGVHTEAFF. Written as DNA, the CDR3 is TGCAGTGCTAGAGAGGGGGTACACACTGAAGCTTTCTTT.